This T cell receptor beta chain originates from a study of blood T cell repertoires in COVID-19. At the level of the study: The analysed material was cDNA or gDNA that came from T cells, B-cell-depleted T cells, or PBMCs.

Per the study methods: Amplified reference gene primers provided the basis for estimating nucleated cell counts. Clones were read by immunoSEQ multiplex PCR, and TCRdb kept only the in-frame ones, dropping some. V and J calls plus clone size are reproduced from that table; the DNA served to infer D and trimming. The table includes around 47,000 clones, around 87% detected once. CDR1 and CDR2 (germline): SGHVS, FQNEAQ. V was cut by 0 bases and J by 4 bases, with 12 bases left in between. The CDR3 has 15 residues. The chain couples TRBV7-8 to TRBJ1-2; D gene unclear. This clonotype was sampled from a woman aged 80 or over in a cohort sampled during active or convalescent COVID-19. The source material was peripheral blood. The CDR3 region is CASSLAGKNLYGYTF. The CDR3 region has the DNA TGTGCCAGCAGCTTAGCGGGCAAAAATCTCTATGGCTACACCTTC.